Detailed here is one TCR beta chain. No antigen is known for it. There are no base qualities to consult, and no much larger clone falls within one base. Related bone marrow donors provided peripheral blood samples on the day of marrow donation. Peripheral blood and bone marrow mononuclear cells were isolated by Ficoll-Hypaque density centrifugation and were cryopreserved. The data stem from a study of T cells after posttransplantation cyclophosphamide (dated by TCRdb to about 2016). Regarding the study in general: T cell repertoire reconstitution was tracked by TRB sequencing after myeloablative bone marrow transplantation in which posttransplantation cyclophosphamide was used as GVHD prophylaxis. Samples from some 33 PTCy-treated patients and approximately 16 related bone marrow donors of those patients were subjected to antigen receptor sequencing. Blood from all 35 or so PTCy patients with 1-year posttransplant specimens was subjected to TRB sequencing. In 3 patients, TRB sequencing was also performed on up to 3 more blood samples taken 2 to 5.2 years after transplant, and in 4 patients, pretransplant blood was also TRB-sequenced. Because TRA and TRB clonality correlated tightly in roughly nine samples, the subsequent TCR analyses were limited to TRB only. Public TRB sequences were queried against a database of over 3,000 sequences associated with responses to pathogens, tumor antigens, self-antigens and alloantigens. Beyond this particular receptor, the publication reports: The TRB repertoires of T cells infiltrating skin or the GI tract showed only limited overlap with the TRB repertoires found in blood. Across fewer than 50 patients, recipient CMV seropositivity and CMV reactivation were highly associated with TRB clonality; PTCy diversity was similar to CNI/methotrexate controls. Donor-recipient similarity was low at 1-2 months but rose over the first year, and later blood repertoires were often dominated by donor CD8+ memory clones.

Per the germline V gene, SGHTA is the CDR1 and FQGTGA is the CDR2. V sheds 4 bases and J sheds 10 bases, leaving 13 bases between their ends. Measured from the cysteine to the phenylalanine, the CDR3 is 13 residues long. Of all the DNA, just the CDR3 is kept, 39 bases in frame from base 1. TRB sequencing used genomic DNA with the immunoSEQ assay at survey resolution or the hsTCRB kit. In the paper's pipeline: The immunoSEQ software was used for initial read processing, and the LymphoSeq R package was used for repertoire analyses. For each TRB dataset, clonality was calculated as 1 minus normalized Shannon entropy, and the Gini coefficient was computed as well. To infer phenotypes in unsorted samples, TRB sequences from sorted subsets of the recipient or donor were mapped onto the unsorted samples of the same recipient. TCRdb's version of the immuneACCESS table is confined to in-frame rearrangements and falls short of the full clone set. An unresolved V gene accounts for under half of the shortfall where checked; the remainder is of unknown origin. From that table come the V and J calls and clone size; the DNA was used to work out D and trimming. Listed for this sample are tens of thousands of clones, none observed only a single time. The leading ten clones occupy approximately 2.4% of the sample.

The sequence joins TRBV7-3 to TRBJ2-2, and perhaps TRBD2 as D gene, on 5 matching bases. Sequencing input: PBMCs. The origin of this receptor is a man aged 45-60 years in good health, CMV-negative, and a related stem cell transplant donor. CDR3 loop: CASSSRPGSELFF. The DNA sequence is given as TGTGCCAGCAGCTCCCGACCGGGGTCGGAGCTGTTTTTT.